The 22 T cell receptor beta chains presented below share a single source sample, sequenced in a study of blood T cell repertoires in COVID-19. The table came from immunoSEQ multiplex PCR; TCRdb's copy has only in-frame clones and leaves some out. Of around 250,000 clones in the sample, about 81% were seen once. Sequenced: PBMCs or T cells enriched from blood (not recorded which). These receptors all stem from a man between 25 and 39 years old with acute COVID-19.

The rearrangement uses TRBV30 and TRBJ1-5; possible D gene TRBD1, 5 bases. The CDR3 is 14 residues long. V shed 8 bases and J shed 1 base, with 15 bases lying between them. Germline values: CDR1 GTSNPN, CDR2 SVGIG (reference sequence). The CDR3 loop reads CAGRASGSNQPQHF. CDR3 nucleotide sequence: TGTGCCGGCAGGGCGTCAGGGAGCAATCAGCCCCAGCATTTT.

This chain uses TRBV2 with TRBJ1-5; the D gene is possibly TRBD1 (6 bases). Germline loops: CDR1 SNHLY, CDR2 FYNNEI. The CDR3 covers 17 residues. Deletions cut 2 bases from V and 2 bases from J, with 16 bases between. The CDR3 reads CASSESLGQWGNQPQHF. For the CDR3, the DNA is TGTGCCAGCAGTGAAAGTCTAGGACAGTGGGGCAATCAGCCCCAGCATTTT.

The chain carries TRBV2 and TRBJ2-2; 9 bases line up with TRBD2. The ends lost 5 bases at V and 1 base at J; junction bases unmatched: 8. The CDR3 covers 17 residues. Germline V CDR1 and CDR2: SNHLY, FYNNEI. The CDR3 coding sequence is TGTGCCAGCAGTCAGGGGGGTAGCGGGAGGAACACCGGGGAGCTGTTTTTT. Amino acids: CASSQGGSGRNTGELFF.

V gene TRBV6-5 combines with J gene TRBJ1-2; 7 nucleotides agree with TRBD1. V lost 5 bases and J lost 7; bases outside the gene matches: 10. The CDR3 sequence is 14 residues long. Germline V gives CDR1 MNHEY, CDR2 SVGAGI. The CDR3 coding sequence is TGTGCCAGCAGTCCCCAGGGGGTCCCACTTGGCTACACCTTC. Translation gives CASSPQGVPLGYTF.

The J gene is TRBJ1-4, the V gene TRBV9; 10 bases match TRBD1. V shed 4 bases and J 10 bases; nucleotides not matched to a gene: 13. This CDR3 region has 16 residues. Per germline, CDR1 SGDLS and CDR2 YYNGEE. CDR3: CASSPRQGARSGKLFF. The CDR3 coding sequence is TGTGCCAGCAGCCCGAGACAGGGGGCGCGCTCTGGAAAACTGTTTTTT. Filled out from reference TRBV9 and TRBJ1-4, the complete variable domain reads DSGVTQTPKHLITATGQRVTLRCSPRSGDLSVYWYQQSLDQGLQFLIQYYNGEERAKGNILERFSAQQFPDLHSELNLSSLELGDSALYFCASSPRQGARSGKLFFGSGTQLSVL.

The chain combines TRBV7-8 with TRBJ2-2; 10 bases line up with TRBD1. The CDR3 has 16 residues. Trimming removed 2 bases from V and 7 bases from J; junction bases left unmatched: 7. The germline CDR1 and CDR2 sequences are SGHVS and FQNEAQ. CDR3 DNA: TGTGCCAGCAGCTTAATGACAGGGGGCGGTATCGGGGAGCTGTTTTTT. Translating gives CASSLMTGGGIGELFF.

The CDR3 DNA reads as TGTGCCAGCAGTGCCTTGCTTAGCGGGAGGGTATACAATGAGCAGTTCTTC. Translated: CASSALLSGRVYNEQFF. V is TRBV6-1 and J is TRBJ2-1; TRBD2 agrees at 11 bases. V shed 4 bases and J 4 bases; nucleotides not matched to a gene: 9. Germline V gives CDR1 MNHNS, CDR2 SASEGT. This CDR3 is 17 amino acids long.

This chain uses TRBV13 with TRBJ2-7; 15 bases are a match to TRBD2. Per germline, CDR1 PRHDT and CDR2 FYEKMQ (reference sequence). The CDR3 runs to 19 residues. The trim removed 5 bases at V and 1 base at J, leaving 12 bases unmatched. CDR3 loop: CASSPGTSGRNLQSYEQYV. The CDR3 DNA is TGTGCCAGCAGCCCAGGGACTAGCGGGAGGAACCTACAATCCTACGAGCAGTACGTC.

The chain combines TRBV19 with TRBJ2-3; 12 nucleotides agree with TRBD1. This CDR3 has 15 residues. CDR1 and CDR2 from the germline V gene are LNHDA and SQIVND (reference sequence). V lost 4 bases to trimming and J lost 6 bases; unmatched junction nucleotides: 5. Written as DNA, the CDR3 is TGTGCCAGTAGTACGGGACAGGGGGCTTTTGATACGCAGTATTTT. Translating it yields CASSTGQGAFDTQYF.

The sample holds a few counts of this clone. The CDR3 spells CASSNSGQGTYEQYV. In nucleotides, the CDR3 is TGTGCCAGCAGCAATTCCGGACAGGGGACCTACGAGCAGTACGTC. The rearrangement links TRBV13 to TRBJ2-7; 9 bases match TRBD1. Trimming at V came to 5 bases and at J to 2 bases, leaving 7 bases not matched to a gene. Germline assignment: CDR1 PRHDT and CDR2 FYEKMQ (reference sequence). The length of the CDR3 is 15 residues.

This rearrangement joins TRBV5-4 to TRBJ2-1, with a weak D call TRBD1 (5 bases). The V gene's germline CDR1 is SGHNT and CDR2 YYREEE (reference sequence). Trimming removed 3 bases at V and 8 bases at J, with 15 bases between. CDR3 size: 14 residues. CDR3 nucleotide sequence: TGTGCCAGCAGCTCCCCAGGAAGGGGCGATGAGCAGTTCTTC. Translating it yields CASSSPGRGDEQFF.

The chain combines TRBV19 with TRBJ2-5; TRBD2 matches 9 bases. J gave up 2 bases and V 6 bases, and 7 bases lay outside the gene matches. The germline V gene encodes CDR1 LNHDA and CDR2 SQIVND (reference sequence). The CDR3 is 15 amino acids. This CDR3 reads CASRNSGRGQETQYF. The CDR3 nucleotides read TGTGCCAGTAGAAATAGCGGGAGAGGACAAGAGACCCAGTACTTC.

The rearrangement links TRBV7-2 to TRBJ2-2, with a possible D match to TRBD2 (5 bases). The CDR3 extends over 16 amino acids. Germline V gene lookup returns CDR1 SGHTA and CDR2 FQGNSA. V was trimmed by 6 bases and J by 2 bases, leaving 16 bases between them. DNA of the CDR3: TGTGCCAGCAGTCCCGCGGCGGCGGGTAACACCGGGGAGCTGTTTTTT. As protein: CASSPAAAGNTGELFF.

The genes are TRBV6-1 and TRBJ2-7; 9 bases line up with TRBD1. The CDR3 has 17 residues. Germline CDR1 is MNHNS and CDR2 is SASEGT. V shed 3 bases, J shed 1 base, and the junction held 10 bases outside the gene matches. The CDR3 here is CASSDPTLDRGSYEQYV. The CDR3 region has the DNA TGTGCCAGCAGTGATCCAACCTTGGACAGGGGATCCTACGAGCAGTACGTC.

This chain connects TRBV7-2 to TRBJ2-2; 9 bases are shared with TRBD1. The CDR3 has 14 residues. After removal of 2 bases from V and 6 bases from J, the junction contained 1 base not matched to a gene. Germline assignment: CDR1 SGHTA and CDR2 FQGNSA. The CDR3 protein is CASSLRQGAGELFF. CDR3 nucleotide sequence: TGTGCCAGCAGCTTAAGACAGGGGGCCGGGGAGCTGTTTTTT.

V usage is TRBV2 and J usage is TRBJ2-5; 7 bases agree with TRBD1. CDR1 SNHLY and CDR2 FYNNEI come from the germline V gene. J was trimmed by 2 bases and V by 6 bases; bases with no gene match: 6. The CDR3 sequence is 14 residues long. The CDR3 sequence: CASRGTVGQETQYF. CDR3 coding DNA: TGTGCCAGCAGAGGGACAGTTGGGCAAGAGACCCAGTACTTC.

The chain joins TRBV2 to TRBJ2-1; maybe TRBD2 (5 bases). This CDR3 spans 14 amino acids. Trimming took off 8 bases at V and 6 bases at J, with 17 bases between the two ends. The germline gives CDR1 SNHLY, CDR2 FYNNEI. The CDR3 loop reads CASAASTEINEQFF. The CDR3 coding sequence is TGTGCCAGCGCCGCTAGCACTGAGATCAATGAGCAGTTCTTC.

The rearrangement links TRBV5-1 to TRBJ2-6; D gene unclear. V was trimmed by 5 bases and J by 2 bases, leaving 11 bases between them. Germline V gene lookup returns CDR1 SGHRS and CDR2 YFSETQ. The CDR3 totals 15 residues. CDR3 DNA: TGCGCCAGCAGTCTGGTGGCGGCTGGGGCCAACGTCCTGACTTTC. This codes for CASSLVAAGANVLTF. The entire variable domain, with the rest obtained from reference TRBV5-1 and TRBJ2-6, is as follows: KAGVTQTPRYLIKTRGQQVTLSCSPISGHRSVSWYQQTPGQGLQFLFEYFSETQRNKGNFPGRFSGRQFSNSRSEMNVSTLELGDSALYLCASSLVAAGANVLTFGAGSRLTVL.

The genes are TRBV7-2 and TRBJ1-2, with a tentative D call TRBD1 (6 bases). The V gene lost 3 bases and the J gene lost 2 bases, with 10 bases spanning the gap. Germline loops: CDR1 SGHTA, CDR2 FQGNSA. This CDR3 contains 14 residues. As DNA, the CDR3 is TGTGCCAGCAGCTTGGACAGCGTCAACTATGGCTACACCTTC. It translates to CASSLDSVNYGYTF.

J is TRBJ2-7 and V is TRBV11-2; TRBD1 might be the D (5 bases). Germline V gene lookup returns CDR1 SGHAT and CDR2 FQNNGV. Between the trimmed V and J ends, which lost 4 bases and 7 bases, there was a span of 14 bases. CDR3 length equals 13 residues. CDR3 nucleotide sequence: TGTGCCAGCAGCTCGGACACTCTGGGGGAGCAGTACGTC. This gives the protein CASSSDTLGEQYV.

The chain uses TRBV28 and TRBJ1-6; 8 positions agree with TRBD1. Unmatched junction bases numbered 2, after V lost 3 bases and J lost 10 bases. The CDR3 is 13 residues long. Germline V gene sequence: CDR1 MDHEN, CDR2 SYDVKM. DNA for the CDR3: TGTGCCAGCAGTTTCAGGGGGCTCTCACCCCTCCACTTT. Protein product: CASSFRGLSPLHF. The full variable domain, with the rest looked up from reference TRBV28 and TRBJ1-6, is DVKVTQSSRYLVKRTGEKVFLECVQDMDHENMFWYRQDPGLGLRLIYFSYDVKMKEKGDIPEGYSVSREKKERFSLILESASTNQTSMYLCASSFRGLSPLHFGNGTRLTVT.

V and J are TRBV6-5 and TRBJ1-6; TRBD1 might be the D (5 bases). Germline V gives CDR1 MNHEY, CDR2 SVGAGI. The V and J ends lost 11 bases and 3 bases respectively, with 14 bases between them. The CDR3 extends over 14 amino acids. CDR3 loop: CAGNQGGYNSPLHF. CDR3 DNA: TGTGCCGGGAACCAGGGTGGCTATAATTCACCCCTCCACTTT.